The 27 T cell receptor beta chains presented below share a single source sample, sequenced in a study of immune evolution from preneoplasia to lung adenocarcinoma. Using immunoSEQ multiplex PCR, the repertoire was profiled, and TCRdb retains in-frame clones only, with some absent. This sample carries about 5,500 clones, roughly 83% of them seen once, and the ten largest clones take 3.9%. Sequenced sample: FFPE minimally invasive lung adenocarcinoma tissue. Source of these receptors: a person aged 60-80 years with lung adenocarcinoma.

The chain is built from TRBV6-1 and TRBJ2-7; no clear D gene. Trimming took 0 bases from V and 0 from J, leaving 12 bases between them. The CDR3 extends over 16 amino acids. CDR1 and CDR2 from the germline V gene are MNHNS and SASEGT. The CDR3 loop is CASSEAIGLGSYEQYF. CDR3 sequence (DNA): TGTGCCAGCAGTGAAGCAATAGGTTTGGGCTCCTACGAGCAGTACTTC.

The chain joins TRBV7-2 to TRBJ2-3; D unresolved. Germline V gives CDR1 SGHTA, CDR2 FQGNSA. V was trimmed by 1 base and J by 2 bases, leaving 16 bases between them. The CDR3 extends over 17 amino acids. The CDR3 DNA follows: TGTGCCAGCAGCTTAGATGCGTCCACCCGCCCCACAGATACGCAGTATTTT. Residues: CASSLDASTRPTDTQYF.

As for this clone: At one boundary the junction diverges from the germline segment, which might be a read error. The chain links TRBV10-3 to TRBJ2-7; 9 bases map to TRBD2. CDR3 length: 15 amino acids. Germline CDR1 reads ENHRY; CDR2 reads SYGVKD. CDR3 DNA: TGTACCATCAGTGACGTTAGCGGGAGTGGGTACGAGCAGTACTTC. Encoded protein: CTISDVSGSGYEQYF.

The chain joins TRBV30 to TRBJ2-5, with 9 bases fitting TRBD1. Looked up from germline, CDR1 is GTSNPN and CDR2 is SVGIG (reference sequence). V lost 5 bases to trimming and J lost 5 bases; unmatched junction nucleotides: 9. The CDR3 runs to 14 residues. The CDR3 protein is CAWATTGGWETQYF. CDR3 nucleotide sequence: TGTGCCTGGGCCACTACAGGGGGCTGGGAGACCCAGTACTTC.

This sequence joins TRBV6-1 and TRBJ1-5; TRBD1 matches at 10 bases. V shed 3 bases and J 8 bases; nucleotides not matched to a gene: 10. The CDR3 sequence is 16 residues long. The V gene's germline CDR1 is MNHNS and CDR2 SASEGT. The CDR3, as DNA: TGTGCCAGCAGTGATACCGGGACAGGGGTTTTCAAGCCCCAGCATTTT. Translating gives CASSDTGTGVFKPQHF.

The chain has TRBV19 and TRBJ1-1; D unclear. The V end was cut by 6 bases, the J end by 0 bases, with 14 bases between. CDR3 length: 15 residues. Germline V gene lookup returns CDR1 LNHDA and CDR2 SQIVND (reference sequence). The CDR3 nucleotides are TGTGCCAGTAGCTCTCCCTCGGGTCTGAACACTGAAGCTTTCTTT. The encoded protein is CASSSPSGLNTEAFF.

This clone has more than one count but fewer than ten. The V and J genes are TRBV7-2 and TRBJ2-3; D uncertain. V lost 5 bases, J lost 5 bases, and 26 bases lay in between. The CDR3 sequence is 18 residues long. Per the germline V gene, CDR1 is SGHTA and CDR2 is FQGNSA. The CDR3 DNA follows: TGTGCCAGCAGCCGTAGGGTCTCGGTCGGGCGGATAGGAGATACGCAGTATTTT. This encodes CASSRRVSVGRIGDTQYF.

The rearrangement uses TRBV6-5 and TRBJ1-3, with D hard to call. The CDR3 sequence is 15 residues long. V was clipped by 4 bases and J by 0 bases, with 10 bases between them. Germline CDR1 MNHEY, CDR2 SVGAGI. CDR3 DNA sequence: TGTGCCAGCAGTTCCCCAGCGAGCTCTGGAAACACCATATATTTT. Translated, it gives CASSSPASSGNTIYF.

This chain links TRBV30 with TRBJ2-3, with D possibly TRBD2 on 7 matching bases. Germline V lookup: CDR1 GTSNPN, CDR2 SVGIG (reference sequence). The CDR3 length is 14 residues. The germline V and J ends were trimmed by 0 bases and 1 base, with 8 bases remaining between them. DNA of the CDR3: TGTGCCTGGAGTGTAGGGGGGGGCACAGATACGCAGTATTTT. Amino acids: CAWSVGGGTDTQYF.

This chain uses TRBV6-1 with TRBJ2-7; D is possibly TRBD1 or TRBD2 (5 bases each). Germline CDR1 reads MNHNS; CDR2 reads SASEGT. The V end was cut by 3 bases, the J end by 0 bases, with 18 bases between. This CDR3 is 17 amino acids long. In nucleotides, the CDR3 is TGTGCCAGCAGTGACAGGTGGGGGACCCAAAACTCCTACGAGCAGTACTTC. Amino acids: CASSDRWGTQNSYEQYF.

The chain carries TRBV6-5 and TRBJ2-5; TRBD2 is a possible D gene (5 bases). Per germline, CDR1 MNHEY and CDR2 SVGAGI. The CDR3 has 14 residues. V gave up 2 bases and J gave up 2 bases, with 9 bases separating them. The CDR3 loop reads CASSYGSTQETQYF. The CDR3, as DNA: TGTGCCAGCAGTTACGGGAGCACTCAAGAGACCCAGTACTTC.

This rearrangement joins TRBV21-1 to TRBJ2-1. TRBV21-1 represents a pseudogene. The CDR3 covers 15 residues. CDR3 coding DNA: TGTGCCAGCAGCAAAGACTGTGGATGTTGGAATGAGCAGTTCTTC. It codes for CASSKDCGCWNEQFF.

The chain combines TRBV7-9 with TRBJ1-6; TRBD1 agrees at 7 bases. The CDR3 consists of 14 residues. J was trimmed by 7 bases and V by 0 bases; bases with no gene match: 0. Per the germline V gene, CDR1 is SEHNR and CDR2 is FQNEAQ (reference sequence). CDR3 in DNA: TGTGCCAGCAGCTTAGCACAGGGGAATTCACCCCTCCACTTT. Residues: CASSLAQGNSPLHF.

The V call is TRBV2, the J call TRBJ2-7; D is undetermined. Germline values: CDR1 SNHLY, CDR2 FYNNEI. The CDR3 length is 13 residues. V was shortened by 3 bases and J by 7 bases, with 13 bases between the two germline ends. The CDR3 sequence: CASSESRSDEQYF. The CDR3 region has the DNA TGTGCCAGCAGTGAGTCCAGGAGCGATGAGCAGTACTTC.

The CDR3 protein is CASSLAGSPDYGYTF. In DNA, the CDR3 is TGTGCCAGCAGCTTGGCCGGCAGCCCGGACTATGGCTACACCTTC. The J gene is TRBJ1-2, the V gene TRBV5-5; D uncertain. Trimming cost V 0 bases and J 3 bases, with 12 bases left between them. Germline V gene data show CDR1 as SGHKS and CDR2 as YYEKEE (reference sequence). The CDR3 runs 15 residues.

V and J are TRBV13 and TRBJ2-5; the D is unclear. V dropped 0 bases and J dropped 1 base, with 6 bases sitting between them. Germline CDR1 and CDR2: PRHDT and FYEKMQ (reference sequence). This CDR3 spans 14 amino acids. This chain's CDR3 is CASSLGHLQETQYF. The CDR3 nucleotides are TGTGCCAGCAGCTTAGGACACCTCCAAGAGACCCAGTACTTC. The variable domain in full, with the rest retrieved from reference TRBV13 and TRBJ2-5, is AAGVIQSPRHLIKEKRETATLKCYPIPRHDTVYWYQQGPGQDPQFLISFYEKMQSDKGSIPDRFSAQQFSDYHSELNMSSLELGDSALYFCASSLGHLQETQYFGPGTRLLVL.

The CDR3 sequence: CARRPRNRDRHNQPQHF. The CDR3 DNA reads TGTGCCAGAAGACCCAGAAACCGGGACAGACACAATCAGCCCCAGCATTTT. The chain carries TRBV5-3 and TRBJ1-5; TRBD1 matches at 7 bases. TRBV5-3 is filed as an ORF, its function uncertain. The CDR3 is made up of 17 amino acids. Trimming took 5 bases from V and 3 from J; bases not matched to a gene: 14.

The J gene is TRBJ2-3, the V gene TRBV10-1; unclear D gene. This CDR3 is built from 13 residues. Germline V lookup: CDR1 WNHNN, CDR2 SYGVQD (reference sequence). Trimming stripped 2 bases from V and 8 bases from J, with 11 bases between. DNA for the CDR3: TGCGCCAGCAGTGAGCGCAGAGACGTTACGCAGTATTTT. Translation gives CASSERRDVTQYF.

The chain has TRBV7-9 and TRBJ1-1; maybe TRBD1 (5 bases). Germline V CDR1 and CDR2: SEHNR, FQNEAQ (reference sequence). V gave up 1 base and J gave up 4 bases, with 10 bases separating them. CDR3 length: 14 residues. CDR3 in DNA: TGTGCCAGCAGCTTAGAGGGGTTGGGCACTGAAGCTTTCTTT. Encoded protein: CASSLEGLGTEAFF. The complete variable domain, with remaining parts taken from reference TRBV7-9 and TRBJ1-1, reads DTGVSQNPRHKITKRGQNVTFRCDPISEHNRLYWYRQTLGQGPEFLTYFQNEAQLEKSRLLSDRFSAERPKGSFSTLEIQRTEQGDSAMYLCASSLEGLGTEAFFGQGTRLTVV.

The V and J genes are TRBV19 and TRBJ1-5, with 12 bases that match TRBD1. With 4 bases clipped from V and 2 bases from J, the junction kept 12 bases outside the gene matches. Germline loops: CDR1 LNHDA, CDR2 SQIVND (reference sequence). CDR3 length equals 19 residues. This chain's CDR3 is CASSTLGTGGLGGNQPQHF. The CDR3 coding sequence is TGTGCCAGTAGTACCCTCGGGACAGGGGGCCTAGGAGGCAATCAGCCCCAGCATTTT.

The CDR3 region has the DNA TGTGCCAGCACCTCACCCGGGGGCGGAACTTACAATGAGCAGTTCTTC. Translation: CASTSPGGGTYNEQFF. The chain employs TRBV28 and TRBJ2-1; D may match TRBD1 or TRBD2 (6 bases each). In germline, CDR1 is MDHEN, CDR2 SYDVKM. The CDR3 contains 16 residues. Trimming cost V 7 bases and J 4 bases, with 20 bases left between them.

The V call is TRBV5-6, the J call TRBJ2-7; 15 bases match TRBD2. The CDR3 spans 18 residues. Losses at the gene ends were 5 bases for V and 2 bases for J; bases not matched to a gene: 11. Germline values: CDR1 SGHDT, CDR2 YYEEEE. CDR3 sequence: CASSYRTSGRALTYEQYF. CDR3 nucleotides: TGTGCCAGCAGTTATAGGACTAGCGGGAGGGCCCTTACCTACGAGCAGTACTTC.

V usage is TRBV10-3 and J usage is TRBJ1-3; tentatively, D is TRBD1 (5 bases). V lost 6 bases and J lost 2, with 17 bases in between. Germline V lookup: CDR1 ENHRY, CDR2 SYGVKD. The CDR3 length is 16 residues. DNA of the CDR3: TGTGCCATCAGACCCATGGGGGGAACTACTGGAAACACCATATATTTT. Translated: CAIRPMGGTTGNTIYF.

The chain couples TRBV14 to TRBJ1-2; no firm D call. Germline V gene lookup returns CDR1 SGHDN and CDR2 FVKESK. This CDR3 region has 13 residues. Trimming removed 1 base from V and 4 bases from J, with 7 bases in between. The CDR3 nucleotides read TGTGCCAGCAGCCAAGTAACCAGCTATGGCTACACCTTC. It yields the protein CASSQVTSYGYTF. The full variable domain, rest sourced from reference TRBV14 and TRBJ1-2, is EAGVTQFPSHSVIEKGQTVTLRCDPISGHDNLYWYRRVMGKEIKFLLHFVKESKQDESGMPNNRFLAERTGGTYSTLKVQPAELEDSGVYFCASSQVTSYGYTFGSGTRLTVV.

The chain's CDR3 is CASSPPDQTSRRTQYF. CDR3 DNA sequence: TGTGCCAGCTCACCGCCTGACCAAACTAGCCGGCGGACCCAGTACTTC. V and J are TRBV18 and TRBJ2-5, with D possibly TRBD2 on 6 matching bases. The CDR3 spans 16 residues. The V gene lost 3 bases and the J gene lost 7 bases, with 21 bases spanning the gap. Germline loops: CDR1 KGHSH, CDR2 LQKENI.

The V call is TRBV20-1, the J call TRBJ2-5, with 8 bases identical to TRBD1. The CDR3 runs 11 residues. CDR1 DFQATT and CDR2 SNEGSKA come from the germline V gene (reference sequence). V shed 7 bases and J 2 bases; nucleotides not matched to a gene: 0. The CDR3, as DNA: TGCAGTGGGGACAGGCAAGAGACCCAGTACTTC. Protein sequence: CSGDRQETQYF.

This clone was seen only a few times. A junction boundary mismatches the germline segment, possibly from a read error. The chain uses TRBV19 and TRBJ2-2, with TRBD1 as a possible D gene (6 bases). This CDR3 has 14 residues. Germline V gene sequence: CDR1 LNHDA, CDR2 SQIVND (reference sequence). In nucleotides, the CDR3 is TGTGCCAGTAGAGAAACAGGGAACCCCGGGGAGCTGTTTTTT. Amino acid sequence: CASRETGNPGELFF.